The 25 T cell receptor beta chains listed next were all sequenced from one sample in a study of CD8+ T cells in alopecia areata. Extracted RNA was reverse transcribed into cDNA, the sequencing template. TCRdb's table, derived via immunoSEQ multiplex PCR, lists solely in-frame clones and lacks some. The data contain roughly 64,000 clones, around 40% of them singletons. The sequenced sample consisted of NKG2D-low CD8+ T cells sorted from blood. The receptor set was obtained from a human donor with alopecia areata.

This chain links TRBV5-6 with TRBJ2-7; 9 bases match TRBD1. Germline CDR1 is SGHDT and CDR2 is YYEEEE. CDR3 size: 16 residues. The V gene end was trimmed by 0 bases and the J gene end by 5 bases; junction bases not matched to a gene: 9. The CDR3 region is CASSLARQGVANEQYF. DNA of the CDR3: TGTGCCAGCAGCTTGGCGAGACAGGGGGTTGCTAACGAGCAGTACTTC. Combining the CDR3 with reference TRBV5-6 and TRBJ2-7 gives the whole variable domain DAGVTQSPTHLIKTRGQQVTLRCSPKSGHDTVSWYQQALGQGPQFIFQYYEEEERQRGNFPDRFSGHQFPNYSSELNVNALLLGDSALYLCASSLARQGVANEQYFGPGTRLTVT.

The V gene is TRBV14, the J gene TRBJ2-7; a possible D gene is TRBD2 (5 bases). The germline V and J ends were trimmed by 0 bases and 1 base, with 13 bases remaining between them. CDR1 SGHDN and CDR2 FVKESK come from the germline V gene. There are 16 residues in the CDR3. This chain's CDR3 is CASSQDHPRGSYEQYF. In nucleotides, the CDR3 is TGTGCCAGCAGCCAAGATCACCCTAGAGGGTCCTACGAGCAGTACTTC.

The chain has TRBV29-1 and TRBJ2-1, with 7 bases lining up with TRBD1. Germline values: CDR1 SQVTM, CDR2 ANQGSEA. V gave up 4 bases and J gave up 5 bases; unmatched junction bases: 5. This CDR3 is built from 13 residues. For the CDR3, the DNA is TGCAGCGTTGTACAGGGGTGGGACAATGAGCAGTTCTTC. Translated, it gives CSVVQGWDNEQFF.

The chain has TRBV9 and TRBJ2-1; 7 bases align to TRBD2. This CDR3 spans 14 amino acids. Germline loops: CDR1 SGDLS, CDR2 YYNGEE. Losses at the gene ends were 4 bases for V and 4 bases for J; bases not matched to a gene: 5. The CDR3 DNA follows: TGTGCCAGCAGCCAGAGCGGGGAATACAATGAGCAGTTCTTC. Amino acids: CASSQSGEYNEQFF.

Details on this clone: Other DNA sequences of this sample code for an identical CDR3. The chain couples TRBV29-1 to TRBJ2-7, with TRBD1 as a possible D gene (5 bases). V gave up 4 bases and J gave up 2 bases, with 9 bases separating them. Germline CDR1 reads SQVTM; CDR2 reads ANQGSEA. CDR3 size: 12 residues. The CDR3 region is CSVGTGTYEQYF. CDR3 DNA: TGCAGCGTTGGAACAGGAACCTACGAGCAGTACTTC.

The rearrangement joins TRBV7-9 to TRBJ2-7, with a tentative D call TRBD1 (5 bases). V was pared by 3 bases and J by 5 bases, with 8 bases between. The CDR3 sequence is 12 residues long. Germline V gene lookup returns CDR1 SEHNR and CDR2 FQNEAQ (reference sequence). The CDR3 loop is CASSFPGNEQYF. CDR3 DNA sequence: TGTGCCAGCAGCTTCCCAGGGAACGAGCAGTACTTC.

This chain joins TRBV9 and TRBJ2-1, with D uncertain. Trimming pared 0 bases from V and 0 bases from J, leaving 4 bases between. There are 14 residues in the CDR3. Germline V CDR1 and CDR2: SGDLS, YYNGEE. This CDR3 reads CASSVGSSYNEQFF. The CDR3 coding sequence is TGTGCCAGCAGCGTAGGAAGCTCCTACAATGAGCAGTTCTTC.

This clone occurred a few times. The CDR3: CASTLSGGTDNEQFF. CDR3 coding DNA: TGTGCCAGTACGCTATCGGGCGGGACAGACAATGAGCAGTTCTTC. The V gene is TRBV19, the J gene TRBJ2-1; perhaps TRBD1 as D (7 bases). Germline loops: CDR1 LNHDA, CDR2 SQIVND (reference sequence). CDR3 length: 15 residues. V was clipped by 7 bases and J by 5 bases, with 18 bases between them.

The genes are TRBV28 and TRBJ2-3; 10 bases align to TRBD2. The CDR3 sequence is 18 residues long. V was pared by 6 bases and J by 4 bases, with 16 bases of the junction left unmatched. The germline CDR1 and CDR2 sequences are MDHEN and SYDVKM. The DNA for the CDR3 is TGTGCCAGCAGCCATTCGGGCGATCTAGCGGGAGATGCAGATACGCAGTATTTT. Translation: CASSHSGDLAGDADTQYF.

This clone was counted between two and nine times. V is TRBV4-3 and J is TRBJ1-6, with 12 bases identical to TRBD1. This CDR3 region has 16 residues. Unmatched junction bases numbered 4, after V lost 4 bases and J lost 6 bases. CDR1 and CDR2 from the germline V gene are LGHNA and YSLEER. CDR3 DNA: TGCGCCAGCAGCCTAAGGGGACAGGGGGCTAATTCACCCCTCCACTTT. Translated, it gives CASSLRGQGANSPLHF.

This clone is judged hyperexpanded. V gene TRBV7-9 combines with J gene TRBJ2-7; tentatively, D is TRBD2 (6 bases). Germline V gene lookup returns CDR1 SEHNR and CDR2 FQNEAQ (reference sequence). The germline V and J ends were trimmed by 3 bases and 0 bases, with 12 bases remaining between them. The CDR3 covers 15 residues. The CDR3 region has the DNA TGTGCCAGCAGCTTCCGGGACTTTGGCTCCTACGAGCAGTACTTC. Translation: CASSFRDFGSYEQYF. Variable domain in full (rest from reference TRBV7-9 and TRBJ2-7): DTGVSQNPRHKITKRGQNVTFRCDPISEHNRLYWYRQTLGQGPEFLTYFQNEAQLEKSRLLSDRFSAERPKGSFSTLEIQRTEQGDSAMYLCASSFRDFGSYEQYFGPGTRLTVT.

The chain has TRBV6-6 and TRBJ1-2, with TRBD1 identical over 7 bases. CDR1 MNHNY and CDR2 SVGAGI come from the germline V gene (reference sequence). The CDR3 covers 13 residues. J was trimmed by 6 bases and V by 6 bases; bases with no gene match: 7. The CDR3 nucleotides are TGTGCCAGCAGCACCGGGACAGAAAATGGCTACACCTTC. Its translation is CASSTGTENGYTF.

V usage is TRBV7-9 and J usage is TRBJ2-7; 9 nucleotides agree with TRBD1. This CDR3 contains 16 residues. The germline V gene encodes CDR1 SEHNR and CDR2 FQNEAQ (reference sequence). Trimming at V came to 4 bases and at J to 0 bases, leaving 7 bases not matched to a gene. In DNA form, the CDR3 reads TGTGCCAGCAGCTCCGGACAGGGGAGTCCCTCCTACGAGCAGTACTTC. Translation: CASSSGQGSPSYEQYF.

This rearrangement joins TRBV4-1 to TRBJ2-7; 7 bases agree with TRBD1. Unmatched junction bases numbered 6, after V lost 1 base and J lost 3 bases. Germline loops: CDR1 MGHRA, CDR2 YSYEKL. The CDR3 sequence is 15 residues long. The CDR3: CASSQVTGAVYEQYF. CDR3 in DNA: TGCGCCAGCAGCCAAGTTACAGGGGCGGTCTACGAGCAGTACTTC.

J is TRBJ1-5 and V is TRBV18; a possible D gene is TRBD1 (5 bases). V gave up 3 bases and J gave up 4 bases, with 13 bases separating them. In germline, CDR1 is KGHSH, CDR2 LQKENI. CDR3 length equals 15 residues. The CDR3 protein is CASSPEGRGNQPQHF. The CDR3 coding sequence is TGTGCCAGCTCACCGGAGGGACGGGGGAATCAGCCCCAGCATTTT.

The chain uses TRBV6-6 and TRBJ2-3; D not resolved. The V and J ends lost 2 bases and 3 bases respectively, with 12 bases between them. The CDR3 length is 15 residues. Germline loops: CDR1 MNHNY, CDR2 SVGAGI (reference sequence). The CDR3 sequence: CASSYEEGRTDTQYF. DNA of the CDR3: TGTGCCAGCAGTTACGAGGAAGGCAGGACAGATACGCAGTATTTT.

Remarks on this clone: The same CDR3 arises from other DNA sequences in this sample as well. V gene TRBV7-9 combines with J gene TRBJ2-7; D remains unclear. Trimming left V 5 bases short and J 2 bases short, with 7 bases between. CDR1 and CDR2 from the germline V gene are SEHNR and FQNEAQ (reference sequence). This CDR3 is 12 amino acids long. The CDR3 DNA follows: TGTGCCAGCAGCCCCGGCCCCTACGAGCAGTACTTC. As protein: CASSPGPYEQYF.

To note about this clone: Other DNA sequences in the sample encode the same CDR3. V gene TRBV29-1 combines with J gene TRBJ2-1; 7 bases match TRBD2. The CDR3 contains 12 residues. CDR1 is SQVTM, CDR2 ANQGSEA, per germline. Losses at the gene ends were 3 bases for V and 4 bases for J; bases not matched to a gene: 0. In nucleotides, the CDR3 is TGCAGCGTTGACGGGGGGTACAATGAGCAGTTCTTC. Translating it yields CSVDGGYNEQFF.

This chain links TRBV18 with TRBJ2-5; D is unresolved. Germline V gene lookup returns CDR1 KGHSH and CDR2 LQKENI. V was shortened by 4 bases and J by 5 bases, with 20 bases between the two germline ends. The length of the CDR3 is 16 residues. Written as DNA, the CDR3 is TGTGCCAGCTCACTTATCCCCCCCGGGCCGCTGGAGACCCAGTACTTC. It codes for CASSLIPPGPLETQYF.

The chain is built from TRBV5-1 and TRBJ2-1; perhaps TRBD2 as D (6 bases). Per germline, CDR1 SGHRS and CDR2 YFSETQ. This CDR3 has 15 residues. V was cut by 1 base and J by 8 bases, with 16 bases left in between. The CDR3: CASSLSALAKDEQFF. The CDR3 DNA is TGCGCCAGCAGCTTGTCTGCTCTAGCGAAAGATGAGCAGTTCTTC. Looking up the rest from reference TRBV5-1 and TRBJ2-1 gives the full variable domain: KAGVTQTPRYLIKTRGQQVTLSCSPISGHRSVSWYQQTPGQGLQFLFEYFSETQRNKGNFPGRFSGRQFSNSRSEMNVSTLELGDSALYLCASSLSALAKDEQFFGPGTRLTVL.

This clone was detected a few times. The chain carries TRBV10-3 and TRBJ2-7; TRBD2 matches 7 bases. This CDR3 spans 13 amino acids. Germline V gene lookup returns CDR1 ENHRY and CDR2 SYGVKD. V gave up 4 bases and J gave up 1 base; unmatched junction bases: 1. The CDR3 protein is CAISGGGSYEQYF. Here the CDR3 DNA reads TGTGCCATCAGTGGCGGGGGATCCTACGAGCAGTACTTC.

The chain employs TRBV20-1 and TRBJ2-7; D could derive from TRBD1 or TRBD2 (5 bases each). Germline V gene data show CDR1 as DFQATT and CDR2 as SNEGSKA (reference sequence). Trimming took 6 bases from V and 6 from J, leaving 9 bases between them. The CDR3 totals 10 residues. The CDR3 DNA sequence: TGCAGTGCGGGACCTTCCGAGCAGTACTTC. This sequence encodes CSAGPSEQYF.

The rearrangement joins TRBV5-4 to TRBJ1-1, with D uncertain. This CDR3 has 12 residues. The V end was cut by 1 base, the J end by 1 base, with 2 bases between. Per the germline V gene, CDR1 is SGHNT and CDR2 is YYREEE (reference sequence). The CDR3 nucleotides read TGTGCCAGCAGCTTGAGGAACACTGAAGCTTTCTTT. Translated, it gives CASSLRNTEAFF.

In its sample, this clone was seen a few times. The rearrangement links TRBV29-1 to TRBJ2-7, with 7 bases that match TRBD2. Trimming took 4 bases from V and 2 from J; bases not matched to a gene: 8. This CDR3 has 14 amino acids. Germline V gene sequence: CDR1 SQVTM, CDR2 ANQGSEA. The CDR3 loop reads CSVVGGGGPYEQYF. CDR3 nucleotides: TGCAGCGTTGTAGGTGGGGGGGGACCCTACGAGCAGTACTTC.

The chain has TRBV29-1 and TRBJ2-7, with D perhaps assigned TRBD1 or TRBD2 (5 bases each). The CDR3 extends over 14 amino acids. The ends were cut back, 6 bases at V and 1 base at J, with 16 bases in the middle. In germline, CDR1 is SQVTM, CDR2 ANQGSEA. CDR3 sequence (DNA): TGCAGCGTGGGGGACGACGTTTATTCCTACGAGCAGTACTTC. Amino acids: CSVGDDVYSYEQYF.